Following are 13 T cell receptor beta chains from one sample sequenced in a study of cytomegalovirus exposure and HLA in healthy donors. PCR employed 60 Vbeta and 13 Jbeta primers. Generated by immunoSEQ multiplex PCR, the TCRdb table keeps only in-frame clones and is missing some. The sample has 200,000 to 300,000 clones; roughly 81% are singletons. What was sequenced was PBMCs. The source is a woman aged 40 to 50 in good health and CMV-seropositive.

The chain carries TRBV29-1 and TRBJ2-7; TRBD2 agrees at 10 bases. The CDR3 runs to 13 residues. The V segment lost 5 bases and the J segment 4 bases; nucleotides outside the gene matches: 5. Germline CDR1 and CDR2: SQVTM and ANQGSEA. CDR3 loop: CSVLWTSGYEQYF. In nucleotides, the CDR3 is TGCAGCGTTCTATGGACTAGCGGTTACGAGCAGTACTTC.

V gene TRBV7-2 combines with J gene TRBJ1-4; 7 bases map to TRBD1. CDR1 is SGHTA, CDR2 FQGNSA, per germline. V trimming: 4 bases; J trimming: 7 bases; junction bases outside the gene matches: 15. This CDR3 contains 17 residues. The CDR3 sequence: CASSSGQELLRGEKLFF. CDR3 sequence (DNA): TGTGCCAGCAGCTCTGGACAGGAACTCCTCCGGGGTGAAAAACTGTTTTTT.

The chain has TRBV30 and TRBJ2-7; D possibly corresponds to TRBD2 (6 bases). Germline-derived CDR1 and CDR2 are GTSNPN and SVGIG (reference sequence). The CDR3 loop spans 15 amino acids. With 0 bases removed from V and 3 bases from J, the gap between germline ends came to 15 bases. The CDR3 loop is CAWSVPGTVFYEQYF. In nucleotides, the CDR3 is TGTGCCTGGAGTGTACCCGGGACTGTCTTCTACGAGCAGTACTTC.

The chain is built from TRBV6-5 and TRBJ1-5; maybe TRBD1 (6 bases). V lost 6 bases and J 5 bases, leaving 11 bases between the germline ends. Germline values: CDR1 MNHEY, CDR2 SVGAGI. The CDR3 runs to 13 residues. The CDR3 region is CASSLSGDQPQHF. The CDR3 region has the DNA TGTGCCAGCAGCCTGTCAGGGGATCAGCCCCAGCATTTT.

The chain employs TRBV28 and TRBJ1-5, with 8 bases identical to TRBD1. Germline lookup yields CDR1 MDHEN and CDR2 SYDVKM. J was trimmed by 5 bases and V by 11 bases; bases with no gene match: 8. The CDR3 loop spans 13 amino acids. CDR3 residues: CASHRGAYQPQHF. Here the CDR3 DNA reads TGTGCCTCACACAGGGGGGCCTATCAGCCCCAGCATTTT.

In this sample, this clone turned up once. V gene TRBV30 combines with J gene TRBJ1-1, with D perhaps matching TRBD1 (6 bases). V was pared by 1 base and J by 6 bases, with 15 bases between. Germline V gives CDR1 GTSNPN, CDR2 SVGIG (reference sequence). The CDR3 extends over 14 amino acids. Here the CDR3 reads CAWSAGGFSPEAFF. CDR3 DNA: TGTGCCTGGAGTGCGGGGGGCTTCTCGCCTGAAGCTTTCTTT.

This clone was found a few times. The chain is built from TRBV4-3 and TRBJ1-1, with TRBD1 matching 9 bases. V lost 1 base to trimming and J lost 6 bases; unmatched junction nucleotides: 6. The CDR3 has 15 residues. Germline CDR1 is LGHNA and CDR2 is YSLEER. In nucleotides, the CDR3 is TGCGCCAGCAGCCAAGGGGACAGGGAATACGCTGAAGCTTTCTTT. The encoded protein is CASSQGDREYAEAFF.

The rearrangement joins TRBV28 to TRBJ2-5; D possibly corresponds to TRBD2 (6 bases). V dropped 8 bases and J dropped 5 bases, with 24 bases sitting between them. CDR3 length equals 16 residues. Germline V lookup: CDR1 MDHEN, CDR2 SYDVKM. CDR3 residues: CASASGQEGRGETQYF. CDR3 sequence (DNA): TGTGCCAGCGCAAGTGGGCAGGAGGGAAGAGGGGAGACCCAGTACTTC.

The V and J genes are TRBV7-9 and TRBJ2-1; 9 positions match TRBD2. V lost 6 bases to trimming and J lost 9 bases; unmatched junction nucleotides: 3. Germline V gene data show CDR1 as SEHNR and CDR2 as FQNEAQ (reference sequence). The CDR3 is made up of 12 amino acids. As DNA, the CDR3 is TGTGCCAGCAGTAGCGGGGGTCCTGAGCAGTTCTTC. This encodes CASSSGGPEQFF.

The chain has TRBV9 and TRBJ2-1; 11 nucleotides agree with TRBD2. CDR3 length equals 16 residues. V trimming: 2 bases; J trimming: 7 bases; junction bases outside the gene matches: 8. Germline V gives CDR1 SGDLS, CDR2 YYNGEE. The CDR3 spells CASSVQLAGESNEQFF. In DNA, the CDR3 is TGTGCCAGCAGCGTCCAACTAGCGGGAGAATCGAATGAGCAGTTCTTC.

V gene TRBV4-3 combines with J gene TRBJ1-1; D is possibly TRBD1 (6 bases). CDR3 size: 15 residues. V was cut by 0 bases and J by 4 bases, with 12 bases left in between. The germline V gene has CDR1 LGHNA and CDR2 YSLEER. The CDR3 bases are TGCGCCAGCAGCCAAGAGGGCAGGGGTACCACTGAAGCTTTCTTT. This translates into CASSQEGRGTTEAFF.

The chain joins TRBV10-3 to TRBJ2-3; no reliable D call. Per germline, CDR1 ENHRY and CDR2 SYGVKD. CDR3 length equals 16 residues. The V gene lost 2 bases and the J gene lost 3 bases, with 15 bases spanning the gap. The CDR3 sequence: CAISEGRNSGTDTQYF. The CDR3 DNA sequence: TGTGCCATCAGTGAGGGCCGAAACTCCGGGACAGATACGCAGTATTTT.

This clone was seen only once. V is TRBV5-8 and J is TRBJ1-5; possibly TRBD1 for D (6 bases). The length of the CDR3 is 15 residues. V lost 3 bases to trimming and J lost 2 bases, with 12 bases between them. Germline V CDR1 and CDR2: SGHTS, YDEGEE. DNA for the CDR3: TGTGCCAGCAGCTGGGGGCCAAATGGCAATCAGCCCCAGCATTTT. This encodes CASSWGPNGNQPQHF.